The TCR beta chain described here comes from a study of blood T cell repertoires in COVID-19 (dated by TCRdb to the early 2020s). Regarding the study in general: Samples covering the acute and convalescent phases of COVID-19 were provided by collaborators in the United States, Italy and Spain. Where available, HLA class I and class II types were obtained from metadata supplied by the sample provider rather than from assay-based typing. The repertoires were made available in a free public database intended to serve as a resource for research on the immune response to SARS-CoV-2. The sample metadata nearly always contained a de-identified subject ID, COVID-19 status, age in years and sex. Subjects who had been exposed to COVID-19, were actively infected with it, or had recovered from it provided the deeply sampled blood TCRbeta repertoires that made up the dataset. Samples came from the ongoing ImmuneRACE study (first 160 participants) plus 1,254 subjects from 6 global collaborators. The material from the prospective study consisted of cDNA or gDNA derived from T cells, B-cell-depleted T cells, or PBMCs.

From a lookup of the germline V gene, CDR1 and CDR2 are MNHEY and SVGAGI. Counted from cysteine to phenylalanine, this CDR3 has 13 amino acids. CDR3 DNA is the only sequence kept; it has 39 bases, read in frame from the first base. After removal of 4 bases from V and 6 bases from J, the junction retains 4 bases not matched to a gene. The immunoSEQ Assay, a bias-controlled multiplex PCR, was used to amplify TCRbeta CDR3 regions from genomic DNA. Per the original workflow: The number of nucleated cells in each sample was estimated from the amplification of reference gene primers within the assay. To quantify the absolute abundance of each unique TCRbeta CDR3 rearrangement, sequence reads were collapsed and filtered. For each sample, productive Simpson clonality was calculated as the square root of Simpson's diversity index over productive rearrangements. TCRdb carries this immuneACCESS record with in-frame sequences only. Its versions omit some clonotypes, under half of them owing to an unresolved V gene in the studies checked, with the rest unexplained. V, J and clone size derive from that table, while D and trimming were established from the DNA sequence. The sample yields roughly 260,000 clones; approximately 90% were counted once. Of the sample, approximately 3.3% falls within the top ten clones.

Collaborating institutions collected whole blood in K2EDTA tubes following their own protocols. For TCRbeta analysis, collaborators shipped samples as frozen whole blood, isolated PBMCs, or DNA extracted from either of those sample types. On the study overall, not on this receptor specifically: The amount of clinical and demographic metadata varied by source and participant and was provided uncurated.

Notes on this clone: The clone's antigen remains unknown. No base-level quality is on record; no much larger clone is a single base apart.

The V and J segments used are TRBV6-5 and TRBJ1-1, with 8 junctional bases fitting TRBD1. This TCR was recovered from a woman aged 40 to 50 with acute or convalescent COVID-19. The source material was peripheral blood. The sequenced DNA: TGTGCCAGCAGTTCCGGGACAGGTCCTGAAGCTTTCTTT. This translates into CASSSGTGPEAFF.